What follows is one TCR beta chain and its context. Its antigen is undetermined. This entry comes from a study of cytomegalovirus exposure and HLA in healthy donors. About the research overall: Earlier, 100 million to 120 million unique TCR beta sequences were recovered from about 200 million T cells by an analysis. Study results and caveats: Within an earlier analysis, most TCR beta V segments proved productive either about 90% or about 30% of the time. An ancestry cluster, one associated with Asian ancestry, reportedly showed fewer N-insertions than the approximately 720-donor mean in a later analysis. With further analysis later on, most CMV-associated TCR beta chains appeared HLA-restricted.

Primers for the PCR totalled 60 Vbeta and 13 Jbeta. Some clones are missing from TCRdb's copy, which holds only in-frame ones; the method was immunoSEQ multiplex PCR. This repertoire shows under 200,000 clones, around nine tenths found once; its top ten account for about 0.93%. Germline assignment: CDR1 SGHTS and CDR2 YDEGEE. V was trimmed by 7 bases and J by 0 bases, leaving 15 bases between them. This CDR3 is 15 amino acids long. Sequenced material: PBMCs. The receptor comes from a woman between 25 and 40 years old in good health and CMV-seronegative. J is TRBJ2-3 and V is TRBV5-8; perhaps TRBD1 as D (6 bases). DNA of the CDR3: TGTGCCAGCCTCCAACAGGGAACAAGCACAGATACGCAGTATTTT. Protein: CASLQQGTSTDTQYF.